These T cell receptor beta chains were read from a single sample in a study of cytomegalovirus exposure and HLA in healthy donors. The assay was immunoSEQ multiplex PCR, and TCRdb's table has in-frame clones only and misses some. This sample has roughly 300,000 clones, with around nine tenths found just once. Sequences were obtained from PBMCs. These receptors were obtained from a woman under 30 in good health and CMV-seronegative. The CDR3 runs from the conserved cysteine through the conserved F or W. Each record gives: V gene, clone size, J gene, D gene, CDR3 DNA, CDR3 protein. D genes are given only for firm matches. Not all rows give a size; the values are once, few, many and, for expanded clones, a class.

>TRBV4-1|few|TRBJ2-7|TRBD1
TGCGCCAGCAGCCAAGCGACAGGGAGCTACGAGCAGTACTTC
CASSQATGSYEQYF
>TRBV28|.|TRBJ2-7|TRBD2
TGTGCCAGCAGTTATTCCTTTGGTCCTAGCGGGACCTCCTACCGCTCCTACGAGCAGTACTTC
CASSYSFGPSGTSYRSYEQYF
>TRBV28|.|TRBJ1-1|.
TGTGCCAGCAGTTTGGACAGATACACTGAAGCTTTCTTT
CASSLDRYTEAFF
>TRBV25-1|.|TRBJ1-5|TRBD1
TGTGCCAGCAGTGGTACACCGGGACAGGGGCGGCCCAATCAGCCCCAGCATTTT
CASSGTPGQGRPNQPQHF
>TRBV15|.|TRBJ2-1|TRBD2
TGTGCCACCAGCAGAGAGGAAGCGGGGGAGCAGTTCTTC
CATSREEAGEQFF
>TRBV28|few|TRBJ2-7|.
TGTGCCAGCAGTTTGGGCAGGTTCTACGAGCAGTACTTC
CASSLGRFYEQYF
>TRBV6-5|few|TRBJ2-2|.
TGTGCCAGCAGCCGCGTCGGTAGCGCGACCGGGGAGCTGTTTTTT
CASSRVGSATGELFF
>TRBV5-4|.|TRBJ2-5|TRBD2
TGTGCCAGCAGCCTTGAGCGGGAGTGGGAGACCCAGTACTTC
CASSLEREWETQYF
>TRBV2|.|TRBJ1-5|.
TGTGCCAGCAGTGAATCAGGGAGGCAGCCCCAGCATTTT
CASSESGRQPQHF
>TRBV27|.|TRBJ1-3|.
TGTGCCAGCAGTCCAGAACCGGGAGCCGATCGGGGAAACACCATATATTTT
CASSPEPGADRGNTIYF
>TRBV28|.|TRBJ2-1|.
TGTGCCAGCAGTTTATTGGGGGCATACAATGAGCAGTTCTTC
CASSLLGAYNEQFF
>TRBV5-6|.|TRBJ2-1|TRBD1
TGTGCCAGCACCATCATCGACAGGGCGACTACAGAGAATGAGCAGTTCTTC
CASTIIDRATTENEQFF
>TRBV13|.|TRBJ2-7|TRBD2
TGTGCCAGCAGCCCACACAGCGGGAGGGCCTACGAGCAGTACTTC
CASSPHSGRAYEQYF
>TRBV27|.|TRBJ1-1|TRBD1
TGTGCCAGCAGATCCCGGGACAGGCCGACTGAAGCTTTCTTT
CASRSRDRPTEAFF
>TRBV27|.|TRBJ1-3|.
TGTGCCAGCAGTTTAGGGGCTGGGCCTGGAAACACCATATATTTT
CASSLGAGPGNTIYF
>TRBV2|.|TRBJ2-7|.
TGTGCCAGCAGTGTTGGAAAGGGAGAGTTCCTACCCGAGCAGTACTTC
CASSVGKGEFLPEQYF
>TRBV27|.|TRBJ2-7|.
TGTGCCAGCAGTTTACTGGGGGCTCAGACCGAGCAGTACTTC
CASSLLGAQTEQYF
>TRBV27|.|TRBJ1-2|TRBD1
TGTGCCAGCAGTTTATCAGCCAGGGGGGGCTACACCTTC
CASSLSARGGYTF
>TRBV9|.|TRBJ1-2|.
TGTGCCAGCAGCGTAACCCCAGGGTCGGGTGGCTACACCTTC
CASSVTPGSGGYTF
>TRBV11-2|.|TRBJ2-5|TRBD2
TGTGCCAGCAGCTTTTCCAGCGGGGAAGAGACCCAGTACTTC
CASSFSSGEETQYF
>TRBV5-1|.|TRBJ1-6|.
TGCGCCAGCAGCTTCCCTCCCTTCTCACCCCTCCACTTT
CASSFPPFSPLHF
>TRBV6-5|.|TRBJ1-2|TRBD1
TGTGCCAGCAGACGGGGACAGGGGGACTATGGCTACACCTTC
CASRRGQGDYGYTF
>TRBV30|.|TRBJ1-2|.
TGTGCCCGATCGGGGGGAGTCGGCTACACCTTC
CARSGGVGYTF
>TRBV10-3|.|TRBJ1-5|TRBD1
TGTGCCACCAGGGCGCAACAGGGGCCCCATCAGCCCCAGCATTTT
CATRAQQGPHQPQHF
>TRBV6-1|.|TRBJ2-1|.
TGTGCCAGCAGTGATCCCGGGAATGAGCAGTTCTTC
CASSDPGNEQFF
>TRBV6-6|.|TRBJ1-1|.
TGTGCCAGCAGTTACCCGGCACAGGCCGGGACTGAAGCTTTCTTT
CASSYPAQAGTEAFF
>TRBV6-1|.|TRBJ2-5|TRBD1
TGTGCCAGCAGTGAAATGGGACAGGGGGGGACCCAGTACTTC
CASSEMGQGGTQYF
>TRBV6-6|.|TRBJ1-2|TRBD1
TGTGCCAGCCAGGGGGGACAGGGCTATGGCTACACCTTC
CASQGGQGYGYTF
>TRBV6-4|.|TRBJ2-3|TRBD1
TGTGCCAGCATCATGGACAGGGCCCGCACAGATACGCAGTATTTT
CASIMDRARTDTQYF
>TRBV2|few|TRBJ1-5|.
TGTGCCAGCAGTATGCAGGGCATAGCGGGTCAGCCCCAGCATTTT
CASSMQGIAGQPQHF
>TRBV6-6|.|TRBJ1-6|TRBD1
TGTGCCAGCAGCCAGGACAGGGCGAATAATTCACCCCTCCACTTT
CASSQDRANNSPLHF
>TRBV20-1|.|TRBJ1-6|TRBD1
TGCAGTGCTAGAGTGGACAGGTCCCTCCACTTT
CSARVDRSLHF
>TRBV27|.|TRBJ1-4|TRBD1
TGTGCCAGCAGTCCTTACAGGGGCAAAAATGAAAAACTGTTTTTT
CASSPYRGKNEKLFF